The 8 T cell receptor beta chains reported below all come from one sample, sequenced in a study of CD4 T cells in relation to SARS-CoV-2 and coronaviruses. For these receptors, no antigen is known. Before the COVID-19 pandemic, during about 2011-2019, CD4+ T cells were taken from unexposed donors. After more than eight days of culture, CD4+ T cells were isolated. Using immunoSEQ multiplex PCR, the repertoire was profiled, and TCRdb retains in-frame clones only, with some absent. The profile shows some 15,000 clones, around 78% of them singletons. The material sequenced was CD4+ T cells from PBMCs, cultured in vitro. Every receptor here comes from a human donor in good health.

The J gene is TRBJ2-5, the V gene TRBV15; the match to TRBD1 covers 11 bases. The germline CDR1 and CDR2 sequences are LNHNV and YYDKDF (reference sequence). There are 15 residues in the CDR3. Trimming at V came to 3 bases and at J to 5 bases, leaving 5 bases not matched to a gene. The CDR3 nucleotides read TGTGCCACCAGCAGCGGACAGGGGGCCGGGGAGACCCAGTACTTC. Translated: CATSSGQGAGETQYF. The full variable domain, its missing parts supplied by reference TRBV15 and TRBJ2-5, is DAMVIQNPRYQVTQFGKPVTLSCSQTLNHNVMYWYQQKSSQAPKLLFHYYDKDFNNEADTPDNFQSRRPNTSFCFLDIRSPGLGDTAMYLCATSSGQGAGETQYFGPGTRLLVL.

The rearrangement links TRBV2 to TRBJ2-7; D is unclear. This CDR3 has 15 residues. The V and J ends lost 4 bases and 5 bases respectively, with 18 bases between them. CDR1 is SNHLY, CDR2 FYNNEI, per germline. This chain's CDR3 is CASSVDQSSGNEQYF. DNA for the CDR3: TGTGCCAGCAGTGTTGATCAGTCCAGTGGGAACGAGCAGTACTTC. Supplemented by reference TRBV2 and TRBJ2-7, the full variable domain reads EPEVTQTPSHQVTQMGQEVILRCVPISNHLYFYWYRQILGQKVEFLVSFYNNEISEKSEIFDDQFSVERPDGSNFTLKIRSTKLEDSAMYFCASSVDQSSGNEQYFGPGTRLTVT.

This clone has just one count. J is TRBJ2-7 and V is TRBV30; no reliable D call. The CDR3 length is 13 residues. The germline V and J ends were trimmed by 5 bases and 0 bases, with 11 bases remaining between them. The germline CDR1 and CDR2 sequences are GTSNPN and SVGIG (reference sequence). CDR3 DNA sequence: TGTGCCTGGTTGAATTTGGGCTCCTACGAGCAGTACTTC. The encoded protein is CAWLNLGSYEQYF.

The V and J genes are TRBV30 and TRBJ2-1, with 7 bases identical to TRBD2. The germline CDR1 and CDR2 sequences are GTSNPN and SVGIG (reference sequence). Trimming took 2 bases from V and 6 from J; bases not matched to a gene: 4. The CDR3 consists of 13 residues. This chain's CDR3 is CAWSSGIPNEQFF. CDR3 nucleotide sequence: TGTGCCTGGAGTAGCGGGATCCCCAATGAGCAGTTCTTC.

V gene TRBV19 combines with J gene TRBJ1-4; D perhaps matches TRBD1 (6 bases). The V and J ends lost 3 bases and 7 bases respectively, with 15 bases between them. Germline V gene sequence: CDR1 LNHDA, CDR2 SQIVND (reference sequence). CDR3 length: 15 residues. The CDR3 DNA sequence: TGTGCCAGTAGTATTCCCCGGGGGCGAGGTGAAAAACTGTTTTTT. This gives the protein CASSIPRGRGEKLFF.

This clone showed up just a few times. V and J are TRBV27 and TRBJ2-7, with 7 bases matching TRBD2. V shed 3 bases, J shed 0 bases, and the junction held 5 bases outside the gene matches. This CDR3 contains 15 residues. In germline, CDR1 is MNHEY, CDR2 SMNVEV (reference sequence). The chain's CDR3 is CASSFLAAASYEQYF. The CDR3 DNA reads as TGTGCCAGCAGTTTTCTAGCGGCCGCCTCCTACGAGCAGTACTTC.

This clone was seen only a few times. This rearrangement joins TRBV19 to TRBJ1-2; 7 nucleotides align to TRBD1. Germline CDR1 and CDR2: LNHDA and SQIVND (reference sequence). The CDR3 has 15 amino acids. V gave up 4 bases and J gave up 0 bases; unmatched junction bases: 5. The CDR3 DNA reads TGTGCCAGTAGTACTAAACAGGGGACTAACTATGGCTACACCTTC. Translation: CASSTKQGTNYGYTF.

This chain connects TRBV28 to TRBJ2-1, with TRBD1 identical over 10 bases. The trim removed 8 bases at V and 9 bases at J, leaving 10 bases unmatched. This CDR3 has 14 residues. Germline V gene lookup returns CDR1 MDHEN and CDR2 SYDVKM. The CDR3 region is CASGPGTGDAEQFF. CDR3 coding DNA: TGTGCCAGCGGTCCGGGGACAGGGGATGCTGAGCAGTTCTTC.